This TCR beta chain appears in the sequencing data of a study of cytomegalovirus exposure and HLA in healthy donors. As to this clone: Antigen: not known.

Healthy individuals who donated bone marrow served as the donors. The CDR3 length is 15 residues. Trimming left V 0 bases short and J 3 bases short, with 12 bases between. CDR1 and CDR2 (germline): SGHNT, YYREEE (reference sequence). Study outcomes and limitations: According to a later analysis, donors in an Asian-associated ancestry cluster reportedly had fewer N-insertions than the approximately 620-donor mean.

Primers: 60 Vbeta forward and 13 Jbeta reverse. Original analysis: In a later analysis, about 11 million of approximately 81 million unique beta chains occurred in at least two donors. The assay was immunoSEQ multiplex PCR, and TCRdb's table has in-frame clones only and misses some. Clone size and V and J calls were adopted from that table, with D and trimming inferred from the DNA. This sample has 100,000 to 150,000 clones, with roughly 78% found just once. The sequencing sample was made of PBMCs. The source of this sequence is a middle-aged woman in good health and CMV-seronegative. The chain has TRBV5-4 and TRBJ1-1; tentative D call: TRBD1 (5 bases). The CDR3 sequence is CASSLASGGDTEAFF. The DNA for the CDR3 is TGTGCCAGCAGCTTGGCCTCGGGGGGGGACACTGAAGCTTTCTTT.